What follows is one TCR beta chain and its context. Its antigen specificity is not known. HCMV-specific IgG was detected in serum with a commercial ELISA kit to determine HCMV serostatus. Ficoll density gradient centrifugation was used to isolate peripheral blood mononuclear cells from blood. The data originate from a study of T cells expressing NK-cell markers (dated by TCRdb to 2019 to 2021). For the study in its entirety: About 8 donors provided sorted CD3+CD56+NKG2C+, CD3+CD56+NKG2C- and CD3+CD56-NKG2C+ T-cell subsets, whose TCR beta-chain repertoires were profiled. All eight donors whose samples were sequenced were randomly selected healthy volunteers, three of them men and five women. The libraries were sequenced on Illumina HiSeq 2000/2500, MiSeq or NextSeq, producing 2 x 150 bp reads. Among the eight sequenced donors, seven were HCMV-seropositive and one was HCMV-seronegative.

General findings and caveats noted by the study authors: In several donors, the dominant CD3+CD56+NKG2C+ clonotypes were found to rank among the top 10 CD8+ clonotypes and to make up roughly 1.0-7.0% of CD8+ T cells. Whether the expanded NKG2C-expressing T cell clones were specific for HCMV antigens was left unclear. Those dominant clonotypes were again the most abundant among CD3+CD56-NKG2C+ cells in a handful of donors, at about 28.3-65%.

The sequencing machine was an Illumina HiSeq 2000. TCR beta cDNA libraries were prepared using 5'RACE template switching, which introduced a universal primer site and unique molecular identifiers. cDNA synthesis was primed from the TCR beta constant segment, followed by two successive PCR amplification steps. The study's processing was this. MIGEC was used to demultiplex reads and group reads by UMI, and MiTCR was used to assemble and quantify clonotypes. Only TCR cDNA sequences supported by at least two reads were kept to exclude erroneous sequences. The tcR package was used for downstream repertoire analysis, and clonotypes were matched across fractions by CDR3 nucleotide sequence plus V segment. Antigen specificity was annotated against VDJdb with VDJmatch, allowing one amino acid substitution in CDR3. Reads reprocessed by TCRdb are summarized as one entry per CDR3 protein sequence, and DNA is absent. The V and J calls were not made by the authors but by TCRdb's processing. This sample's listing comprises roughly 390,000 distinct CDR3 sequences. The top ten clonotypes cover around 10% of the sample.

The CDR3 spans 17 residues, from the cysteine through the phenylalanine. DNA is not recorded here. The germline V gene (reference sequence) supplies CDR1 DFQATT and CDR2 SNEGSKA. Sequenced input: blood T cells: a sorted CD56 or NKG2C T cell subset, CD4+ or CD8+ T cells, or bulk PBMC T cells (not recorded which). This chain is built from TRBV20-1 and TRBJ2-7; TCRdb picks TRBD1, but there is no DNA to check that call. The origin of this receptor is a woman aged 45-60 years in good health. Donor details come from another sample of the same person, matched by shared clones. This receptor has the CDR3 CSARGWLGQGSSYEQYF.